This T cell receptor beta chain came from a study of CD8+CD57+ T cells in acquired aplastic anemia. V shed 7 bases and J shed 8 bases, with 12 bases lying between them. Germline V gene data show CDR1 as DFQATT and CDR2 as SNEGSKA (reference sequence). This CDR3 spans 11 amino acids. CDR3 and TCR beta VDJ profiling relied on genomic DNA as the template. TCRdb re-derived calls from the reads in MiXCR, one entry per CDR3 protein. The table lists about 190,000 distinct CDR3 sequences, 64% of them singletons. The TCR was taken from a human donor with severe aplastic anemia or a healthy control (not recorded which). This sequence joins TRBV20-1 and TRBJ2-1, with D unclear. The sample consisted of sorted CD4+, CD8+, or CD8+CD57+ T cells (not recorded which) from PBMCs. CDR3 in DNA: TGCAGTGTAGTCCCAGGCGATGAGCAGTTCTTC. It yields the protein CSVVPGDEQFF.